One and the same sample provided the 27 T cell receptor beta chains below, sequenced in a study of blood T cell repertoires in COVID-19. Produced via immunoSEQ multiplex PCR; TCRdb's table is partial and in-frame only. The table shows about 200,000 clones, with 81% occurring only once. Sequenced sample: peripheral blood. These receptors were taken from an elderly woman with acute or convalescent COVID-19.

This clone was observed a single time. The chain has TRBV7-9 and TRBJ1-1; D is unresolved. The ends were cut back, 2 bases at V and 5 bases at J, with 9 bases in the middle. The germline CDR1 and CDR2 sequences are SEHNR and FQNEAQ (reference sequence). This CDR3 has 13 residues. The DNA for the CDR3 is TGTGCCAGCAGCTTATACGGAGGGACTGAAGCTTTCTTT. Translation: CASSLYGGTEAFF.

The CDR3 here is CASIQSTGQNQPQHF. The CDR3 region has the DNA TGCGCCAGCATTCAATCCACAGGGCAAAATCAGCCCCAGCATTTT. V gene TRBV10-1 combines with J gene TRBJ1-5; D might be TRBD1 (6 bases). The V end lost 7 bases, the J end lost 4 bases, and 17 bases lay between the germline ends. CDR1 WNHNN and CDR2 SYGVQD come from the germline V gene (reference sequence). This CDR3 is 15 amino acids long.

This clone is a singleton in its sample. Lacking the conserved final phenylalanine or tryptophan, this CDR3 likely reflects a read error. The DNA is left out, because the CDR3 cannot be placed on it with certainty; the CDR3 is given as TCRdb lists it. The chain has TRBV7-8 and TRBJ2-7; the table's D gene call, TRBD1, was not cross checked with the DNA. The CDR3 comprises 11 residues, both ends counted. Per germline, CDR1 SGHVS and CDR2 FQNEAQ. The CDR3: CASRTWGITGD.

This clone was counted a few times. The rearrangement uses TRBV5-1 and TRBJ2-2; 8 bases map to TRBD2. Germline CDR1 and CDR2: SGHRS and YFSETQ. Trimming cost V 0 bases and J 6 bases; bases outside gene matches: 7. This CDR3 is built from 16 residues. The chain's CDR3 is CASSLEIAGSSGELFF. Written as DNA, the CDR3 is TGCGCCAGCAGCTTGGAGATAGCGGGGAGCTCCGGGGAGCTGTTTTTT.

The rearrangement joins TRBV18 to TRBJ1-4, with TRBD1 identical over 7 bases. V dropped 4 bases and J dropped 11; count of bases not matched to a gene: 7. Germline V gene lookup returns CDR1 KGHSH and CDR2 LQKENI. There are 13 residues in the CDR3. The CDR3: CASSQGRDSKLFF. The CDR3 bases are TGTGCCAGCTCACAAGGCCGGGACAGCAAACTGTTTTTT.

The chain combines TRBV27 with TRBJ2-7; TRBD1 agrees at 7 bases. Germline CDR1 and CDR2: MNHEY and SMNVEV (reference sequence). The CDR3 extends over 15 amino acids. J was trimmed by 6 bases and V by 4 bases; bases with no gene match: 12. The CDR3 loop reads CASSSDRAVWREQYF. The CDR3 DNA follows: TGTGCCAGCAGTTCCGACAGGGCGGTATGGCGCGAGCAGTACTTC.

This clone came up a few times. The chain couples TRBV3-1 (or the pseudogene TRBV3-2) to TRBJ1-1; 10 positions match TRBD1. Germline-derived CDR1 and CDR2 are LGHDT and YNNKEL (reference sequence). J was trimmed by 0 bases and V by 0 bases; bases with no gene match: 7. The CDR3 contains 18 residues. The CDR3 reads CASSQDRDRGRVNTEAFF. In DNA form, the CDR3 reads TGTGCCAGCAGCCAAGATCGAGACAGGGGGCGGGTGAACACTGAAGCTTTCTTT.

The CDR3 DNA reads TGTGCCAGCAGCTTGGACAGCAACTATGGCTACACCTTC. As protein: CASSLDSNYGYTF. The chain is built from TRBV3-1 (or the pseudogene TRBV3-2) and TRBJ1-2; TRBD1 might be the D (6 bases). Trimming took off 5 bases at V and 2 bases at J, with 9 bases between the two ends. The CDR3 sequence is 13 residues long. Germline V gene lookup returns CDR1 LGHDT and CDR2 YNNKEL (reference sequence).

The CDR3 region has the DNA TGTGCCAGCTCAGGGCAGGAAGGCCCAGATACGCAGTATTTT. Its protein is CASSGQEGPDTQYF. V is TRBV18 and J is TRBJ2-3; D ambiguous. V gave up 5 bases and J gave up 4 bases, with 13 bases separating them. In germline, CDR1 is KGHSH, CDR2 LQKENI. This CDR3 spans 14 amino acids.

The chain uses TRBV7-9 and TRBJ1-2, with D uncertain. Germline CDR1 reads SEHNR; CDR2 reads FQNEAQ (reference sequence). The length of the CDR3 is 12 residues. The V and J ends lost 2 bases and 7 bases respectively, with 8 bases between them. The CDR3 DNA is TGTGCCAGCAGCTTACGGGAGGGTGGCTACACCTTC. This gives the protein CASSLREGGYTF.

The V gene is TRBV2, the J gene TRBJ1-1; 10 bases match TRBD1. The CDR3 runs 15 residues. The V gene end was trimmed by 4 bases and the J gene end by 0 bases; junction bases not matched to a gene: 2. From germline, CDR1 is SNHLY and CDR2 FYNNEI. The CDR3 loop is CASSAGQGMNTEAFF. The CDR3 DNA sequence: TGTGCCAGCAGTGCGGGACAGGGGATGAACACTGAAGCTTTCTTT.

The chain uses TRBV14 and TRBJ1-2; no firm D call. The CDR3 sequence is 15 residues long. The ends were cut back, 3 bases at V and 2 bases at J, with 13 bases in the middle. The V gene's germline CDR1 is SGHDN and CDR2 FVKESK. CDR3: CASSHVEGRNYGYTF. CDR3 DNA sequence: TGTGCCAGCAGCCACGTAGAAGGGAGAAACTATGGCTACACCTTC.

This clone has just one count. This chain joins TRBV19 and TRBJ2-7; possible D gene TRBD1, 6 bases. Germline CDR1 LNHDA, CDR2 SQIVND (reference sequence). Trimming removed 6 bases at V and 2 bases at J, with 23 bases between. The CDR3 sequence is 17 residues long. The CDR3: CASSVGFPGHPTYEQYF. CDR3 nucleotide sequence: TGTGCCAGTAGCGTCGGATTTCCGGGACACCCGACCTACGAGCAGTACTTC.

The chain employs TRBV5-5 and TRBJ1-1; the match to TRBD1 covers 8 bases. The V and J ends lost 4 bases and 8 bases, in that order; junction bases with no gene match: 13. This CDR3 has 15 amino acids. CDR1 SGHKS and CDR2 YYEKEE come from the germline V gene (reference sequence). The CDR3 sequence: CASSLRNRGEREAFF. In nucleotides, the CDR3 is TGTGCCAGCAGCCTAAGAAACAGGGGGGAACGAGAAGCTTTCTTT.

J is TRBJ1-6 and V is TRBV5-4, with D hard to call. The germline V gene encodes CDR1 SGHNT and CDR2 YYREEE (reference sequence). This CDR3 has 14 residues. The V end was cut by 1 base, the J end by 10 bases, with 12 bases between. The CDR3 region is CASSLNTAFSPLHF. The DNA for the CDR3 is TGTGCCAGCAGCTTGAACACCGCCTTCTCACCCCTCCACTTT.

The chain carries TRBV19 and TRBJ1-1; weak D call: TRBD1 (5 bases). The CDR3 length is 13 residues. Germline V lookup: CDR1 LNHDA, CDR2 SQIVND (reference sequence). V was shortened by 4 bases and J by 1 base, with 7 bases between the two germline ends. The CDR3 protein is CASSNDRNTEAFF. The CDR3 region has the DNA TGTGCCAGTAGTAACGACAGGAACACTGAAGCTTTCTTT.

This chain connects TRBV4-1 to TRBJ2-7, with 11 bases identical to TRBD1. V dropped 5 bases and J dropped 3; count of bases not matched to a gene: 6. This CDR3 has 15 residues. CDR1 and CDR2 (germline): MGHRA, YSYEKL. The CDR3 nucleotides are TGCGCCAGCAGCTTTTCCGGGACAGGGGGCTACGAGCAGTACTTC. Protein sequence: CASSFSGTGGYEQYF.

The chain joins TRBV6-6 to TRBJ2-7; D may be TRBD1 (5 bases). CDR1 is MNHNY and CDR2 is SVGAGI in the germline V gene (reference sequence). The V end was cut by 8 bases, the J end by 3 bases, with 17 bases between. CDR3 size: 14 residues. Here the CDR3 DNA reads TGTGCCAGCCGATTTGGGCAGGGAAACTACGAGCAGTACTTC. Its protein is CASRFGQGNYEQYF.

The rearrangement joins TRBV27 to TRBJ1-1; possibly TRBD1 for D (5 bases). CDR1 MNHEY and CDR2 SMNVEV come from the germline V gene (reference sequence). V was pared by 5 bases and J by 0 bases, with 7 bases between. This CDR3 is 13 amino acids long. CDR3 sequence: CASSQGVNTEAFF. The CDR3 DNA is TGTGCCAGCAGTCAAGGGGTGAACACTGAAGCTTTCTTT.

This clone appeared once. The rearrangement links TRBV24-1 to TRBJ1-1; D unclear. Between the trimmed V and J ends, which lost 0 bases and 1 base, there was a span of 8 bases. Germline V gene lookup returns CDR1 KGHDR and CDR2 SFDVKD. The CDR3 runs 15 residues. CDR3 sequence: CATSDLNNPNTEAFF. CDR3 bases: TGTGCCACCAGTGATTTGAACAACCCGAACACTGAAGCTTTCTTT.

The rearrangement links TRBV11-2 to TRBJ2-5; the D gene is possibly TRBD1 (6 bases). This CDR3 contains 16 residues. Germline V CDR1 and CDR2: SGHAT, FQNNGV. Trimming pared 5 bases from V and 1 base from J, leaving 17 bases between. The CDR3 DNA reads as TGTGCCAGCAGCCCACAGGGCAGAGGTGCCCAAGAGACCCAGTACTTC. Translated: CASSPQGRGAQETQYF. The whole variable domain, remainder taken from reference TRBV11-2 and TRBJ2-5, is EAGVAQSPRYKIIEKRQSVAFWCNPISGHATLYWYQQILGQGPKLLIQFQNNGVVDDSQLPKDRFSAERLKGVDSTLKIQPAKLEDSAVYLCASSPQGRGAQETQYFGPGTRLLVL.

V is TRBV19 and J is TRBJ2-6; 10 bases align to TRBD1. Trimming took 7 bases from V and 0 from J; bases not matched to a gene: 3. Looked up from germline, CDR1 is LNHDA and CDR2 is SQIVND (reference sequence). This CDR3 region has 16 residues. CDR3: CASKTGGVSGANVLTF. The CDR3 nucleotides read TGTGCCAGTAAGACAGGGGGCGTCTCTGGGGCCAACGTCCTGACTTTC.

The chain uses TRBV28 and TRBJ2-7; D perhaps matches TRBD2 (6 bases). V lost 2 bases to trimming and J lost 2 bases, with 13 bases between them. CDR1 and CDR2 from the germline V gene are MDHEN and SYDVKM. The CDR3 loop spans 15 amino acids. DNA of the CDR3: TGTGCCAGCAGTTTAGGTGGGACTGACGCCTACGAGCAGTACTTC. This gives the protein CASSLGGTDAYEQYF. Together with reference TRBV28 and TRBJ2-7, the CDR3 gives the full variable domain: DVKVTQSSRYLVKRTGEKVFLECVQDMDHENMFWYRQDPGLGLRLIYFSYDVKMKEKGDIPEGYSVSREKKERFSLILESASTNQTSMYLCASSLGGTDAYEQYFGPGTRLTVT.

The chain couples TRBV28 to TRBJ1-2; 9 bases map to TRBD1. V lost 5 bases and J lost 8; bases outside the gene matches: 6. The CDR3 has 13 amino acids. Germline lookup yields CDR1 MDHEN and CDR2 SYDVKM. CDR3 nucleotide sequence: TGTGCCAGCAGTGGACAGGGGAAAGGGGGCTACACCTTC. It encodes CASSGQGKGGYTF.

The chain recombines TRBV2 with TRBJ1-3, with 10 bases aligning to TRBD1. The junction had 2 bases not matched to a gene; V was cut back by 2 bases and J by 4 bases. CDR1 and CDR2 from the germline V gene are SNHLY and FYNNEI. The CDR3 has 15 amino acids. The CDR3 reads CASSEPGQGGNTIYF. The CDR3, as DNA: TGTGCCAGCAGTGAACCGGGACAGGGGGGAAACACCATATATTTT.

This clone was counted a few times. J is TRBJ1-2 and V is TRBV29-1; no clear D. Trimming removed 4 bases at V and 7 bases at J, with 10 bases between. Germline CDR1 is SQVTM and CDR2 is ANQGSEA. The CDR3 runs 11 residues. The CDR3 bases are TGCAGCGTTGGTAGTACGGGTGGCTACACCTTC. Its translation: CSVGSTGGYTF.

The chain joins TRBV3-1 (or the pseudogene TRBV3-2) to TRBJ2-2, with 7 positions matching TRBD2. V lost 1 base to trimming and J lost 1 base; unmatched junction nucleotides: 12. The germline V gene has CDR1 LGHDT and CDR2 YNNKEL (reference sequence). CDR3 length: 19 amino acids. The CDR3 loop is CASSQGPGRPPMNTGELFF. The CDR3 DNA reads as TGTGCCAGCAGCCAAGGGCCCGGGAGGCCCCCTATGAACACCGGGGAGCTGTTTTTT.